The rows below give T cell receptor beta chains drawn from one sample of a study of blood T cell repertoires in COVID-19. Sequenced by immunoSEQ multiplex PCR; TCRdb stores in-frame clones only, minus some. The sample carries roughly 160,000 clones, approximately 91% recorded once. The sequencing sample was made of peripheral blood. These receptors were obtained from a man aged 18 to 30 with COVID-19, enrolled during active disease. Both conserved end residues are part of each CDR3. D genes are given only for firm matches. For some rows the clone size is stated as once, few or many, or as a class when expanded; others skip it.

NA,TRBJ2-1,TRBV6-5,11,NA,CASSRQNEQFF,TGTGCCAGCAGTCGACAGAATGAGCAGTTCTTC
NA,TRBJ2-5,TRBV6-6,16,TRBD1,CASSYPLGQGKETQYF,TGTGCCAGCAGTTACCCCTTAGGACAGGGGAAAGAGACCCAGTACTTC
NA,TRBJ2-6,TRBV27,14,TRBD1,CASSSDRGANVLTF,TGTGCCAGCAGTTCGGACAGGGGCGCCAACGTCCTGACTTTC
NA,TRBJ1-2,TRBV19,15,NA,CASSITDSLFYGYTF,TGTGCCAGTAGTATAACGGACAGCCTGTTCTATGGCTACACCTTC
NA,TRBJ2-7,TRBV14,15,NA,CASSHESGHPLAAYF,TGTGCCAGCAGCCATGAAAGCGGCCACCCCCTCGCTGCGTACTTC
NA,TRBJ2-1,TRBV7-3,13,NA,CASSLTGAGEQFF,TGTGCCAGCAGCTTAACGGGGGCCGGTGAGCAGTTCTTC
NA,TRBJ2-7,TRBV19,13,NA,CASSMNAHYEQYF,TGTGCCAGTAGTATGAACGCACACTACGAGCAGTACTTC
NA,TRBJ1-2,TRBV7-6,12,NA,CASSQGDYGYTF,TGTGCCAGCAGCCAAGGGGACTATGGCTACACCTTC
NA,TRBJ1-6,TRBV10-3,15,NA,CATSVTAANNSPLHF,TGTGCCACGTCGGTGACAGCTGCTAATAATTCACCCCTCCACTTT
NA,TRBJ2-3,TRBV28,15,NA,CASSLVREDADTQYF,TGTGCCAGCAGTTTAGTAAGGGAGGACGCAGATACGCAGTATTTT
NA,TRBJ1-1,TRBV4-1,12,TRBD1,CASSRGTDEAFF,TGCGCCAGCAGCCGAGGGACAGATGAAGCTTTCTTT
NA,TRBJ2-2,TRBV28,16,TRBD2,CASSIRTSGRTGELFF,TGTGCCAGCAGTATTAGGACTAGCGGGAGGACCGGGGAGCTGTTTTTT
NA,TRBJ1-3,TRBV4-1,15,NA,CASSQGGSSGNTIYF,TGCGCCAGCAGCCAAGGCGGAAGCTCTGGAAACACCATATATTTT
NA,TRBJ2-7,TRBV4-1,15,TRBD2,CASSHPTSGFYEQYF,TGCGCCAGCAGCCACCCGACTAGCGGGTTTTACGAGCAGTACTTC
NA,TRBJ1-1,TRBV7-9,14,NA,CASRQGLVNTEAFF,TGTGCCAGCAGACAGGGTTTGGTGAACACTGAAGCTTTCTTT
NA,TRBJ2-1,TRBV3-1/TRBV3-2,14,TRBD1,CASSPGQLIHEQFF,TGTGCCAGTTCACCGGGACAGCTGATCCATGAGCAGTTCTTC
NA,TRBJ2-1,TRBV6-2/TRBV6-3,14,TRBD2,CASSYEREGVEQFF,TGTGCCAGCAGTTACGAGCGGGAGGGGGTTGAGCAGTTCTTC
NA,TRBJ2-7,TRBV3-1/TRBV3-2,12,NA,CASSRDFYEQYF,TGTGCCAGCAGCCGGGACTTCTACGAGCAGTACTTC
NA,TRBJ1-1,TRBV13,17,TRBD1,CASSTEDRGLGDTEAFF,TGTGCCAGCAGCACAGAGGACAGGGGGCTAGGGGACACTGAAGCTTTCTTT
NA,TRBJ1-4,TRBV11-3,15,NA,CASSPAAFGNEKLFF,TGTGCCAGCAGCCCCGCGGCATTCGGTAATGAAAAACTGTTTTTT
NA,TRBJ2-7,TRBV7-8,16,TRBD2,CASSLGRLAGAYEQYF,TGTGCCAGCAGCTTGGGGAGACTAGCGGGAGCCTACGAGCAGTACTTC
NA,TRBJ2-1,TRBV3-1/TRBV3-2,15,TRBD2,CASSPTSGSANEQFF,TGTGCCAGCAGCCCGACTAGCGGGAGTGCCAATGAGCAGTTCTTC
few,TRBJ1-1,TRBV28,15,TRBD1,CASSPRQGPGAEAFF,TGTGCCAGCAGTCCCCGACAGGGTCCTGGGGCTGAAGCTTTCTTT
NA,TRBJ2-3,TRBV15,16,TRBD2,CATSRVAGLGTDTQYF,TGTGCCACCAGCAGAGTAGCGGGGTTGGGTACAGATACGCAGTATTTT
NA,TRBJ2-7,TRBV28,16,TRBD2,CASSSQREHNSYEQYF,TGTGCCAGCAGTAGCCAGCGGGAGCACAATTCCTACGAGCAGTACTTC
NA,TRBJ1-2,TRBV18,15,NA,CASSPPTTDDYGYTF,TGTGCCAGCTCACCACCTACGACAGATGATTATGGCTACACCTTC
NA,TRBJ1-5,TRBV27,14,NA,CASKQGKSNQPQHF,TGTGCCAGCAAGCAGGGGAAAAGCAATCAGCCCCAGCATTTT
few,TRBJ2-1,TRBV29-1,16,TRBD2,CSGSRAGTSGLNEQFF,TGCAGCGGCTCGAGGGCCGGGACTAGCGGCCTCAATGAGCAGTTCTTC
NA,TRBJ1-4,TRBV19,20,TRBD1,CASSMGGQGAFYGTNEKLLF,TGTGCCAGTAGTATGGGCGGACAGGGGGCATTTTATGGAACTAATGAAAAACTGCTTTTT
NA,TRBJ2-7,TRBV19,14,TRBD1,CASSNRAGGDEQYF,TGTGCCAGTAGTAACAGAGCAGGGGGCGACGAGCAGTACTTC
NA,TRBJ2-2,TRBV7-2,14,NA,CASSFVPDTGELFF,TGTGCCAGCAGCTTCGTTCCCGACACCGGGGAGCTGTTTTTT
NA,TRBJ1-1,TRBV7-9,13,NA,CASSLGGDTEAFF,TGTGCCAGCAGCTTAGGGGGGGACACTGAAGCTTTCTTT
NA,TRBJ2-7,TRBV13,14,NA,CASSLRGQTYEQYF,TGTGCCAGCAGCTTAAGAGGGCAGACCTACGAGCAGTACTTC
once,TRBJ2-7,TRBV6-5,14,TRBD1,CASKPDRGSYEQYF,TGTGCCAGTAAGCCGGACAGGGGATCCTACGAGCAGTACTTC
NA,TRBJ1-2,TRBV18,15,NA,CASSPPQGSNYGYTF,TGTGCCAGCTCACCACCGCAGGGTTCTAACTATGGCTACACCTTC
NA,TRBJ1-5,TRBV13,17,NA,CASSLAGGPYSNQPQHF,TGTGCCAGCAGCTTAGCGGGGGGTCCCTATAGCAATCAGCCCCAGCATTTT
once,TRBJ1-4,TRBV24-1,16,NA,CATSDFDVRRNEKLFF,TGTGCCACCAGTGATTTTGATGTGAGGCGCAATGAAAAACTGTTTTTT
few,TRBJ2-7,TRBV7-2,15,NA,CASSLGGRSSYEQYF,TGTGCCAGCAGCTTAGGTGGCCGATCCTCCTACGAGCAGTACTTC
NA,TRBJ1-1,TRBV28,12,NA,CASSRSFREAFF,TGTGCCAGCAGCCGGTCATTCAGGGAAGCTTTCTTT
few,TRBJ1-5,TRBV28,16,NA,CASSLYANLGNQPQHF,TGTGCCAGCAGTTTATATGCCAACTTGGGCAATCAGCCCCAGCATTTT
NA,TRBJ2-7,TRBV6-5,12,NA,CASDGETYEQYF,TGTGCCAGCGACGGAGAAACCTACGAGCAGTACTTC
NA,TRBJ2-2,TRBV11-2,16,NA,CASSPRQTSLWGELFF,TGTGCCAGCAGCCCGAGACAGACCTCGCTTTGGGGGGAGCTGTTTTTT
NA,TRBJ1-6,TRBV11-2,14,TRBD1,CASSLAGTGKALHF,TGTGCCAGCAGCCTAGCCGGGACAGGGAAGGCCCTCCACTTT
NA,TRBJ1-5,TRBV5-4,15,TRBD1,CASSQGQGRNQPQHF,TGTGCCAGCAGCCAAGGACAGGGCCGCAATCAGCCCCAGCATTTT
NA,TRBJ2-7,TRBV7-2,14,TRBD1,CASSLAGTVYEQYF,TGTGCCAGCAGCTTAGCCGGGACAGTTTACGAGCAGTACTTC
once,TRBJ1-1,TRBV7-6,15,NA,CASSLEPGVNTEAFF,TGTGCCAGCAGCTTAGAGCCAGGGGTGAACACTGAAGCTTTCTTT
NA,TRBJ2-2,TRBV27,15,NA,CASSFRGRSSGELFF,TGTGCCAGCAGTTTTCGTGGGAGGAGCAGCGGGGAGCTGTTTTTT
NA,TRBJ2-2,TRBV28,17,NA,CASSRQGGIWSTGELFF,TGTGCCAGCAGTAGACAGGGCGGGATCTGGAGCACCGGGGAGCTGTTTTTT
NA,TRBJ2-3,TRBV27,14,TRBD2,CASSQRGAWDTQYF,TGTGCCAGCAGTCAGCGGGGTGCATGGGATACGCAGTATTTT
NA,TRBJ2-5,TRBV9,16,TRBD2,CASSVDPGGPGETQYF,TGTGCCAGCAGCGTAGATCCGGGAGGGCCCGGAGAGACCCAGTACTTC
NA,TRBJ1-5,TRBV28,15,NA,CASSAGISGFQPQHF,TGTGCCAGCAGTGCCGGGATCTCGGGTTTCCAGCCCCAGCATTTT
NA,TRBJ2-1,TRBV23-1,13,NA,CASSQYRGNEQFF,TGCGCCAGCAGTCAATACCGGGGAAATGAGCAGTTCTTC